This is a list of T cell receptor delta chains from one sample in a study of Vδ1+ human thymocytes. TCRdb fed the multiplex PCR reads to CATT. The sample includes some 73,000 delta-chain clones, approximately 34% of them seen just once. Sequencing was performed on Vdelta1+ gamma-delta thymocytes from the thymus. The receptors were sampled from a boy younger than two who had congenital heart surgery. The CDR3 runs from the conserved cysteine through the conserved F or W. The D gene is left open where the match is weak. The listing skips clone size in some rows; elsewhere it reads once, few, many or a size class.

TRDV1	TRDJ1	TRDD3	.	TGTGCTCTTGGGGAACTTCTTAGCCTCCTTTCTGGGGGATACGACGCCTTAGGGCTCATCTTT	CALGELLSLLSGGYDALGLIF
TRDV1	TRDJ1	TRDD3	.	TGTGCTCTTGGGGAACTAGCCCGCCTCCCCTGGGGGATACTCCGGTCTAAACTCATCTTT	CALGELARLPWGILRSKLIF
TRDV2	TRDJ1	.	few	TGTGCCTGTGATAGGACGGGGCCTTCCTACCCTGGGGGATCGTACACCGATAAACTCATCTTT	CACDRTGPSYPGGSYTDKLIF
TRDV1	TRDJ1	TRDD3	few	TGTGCTCTTGGGGAACTAGAGGGAATTCCGGGGCATACTGGGGGGTACGGCGATAAACTCATCTTT	CALGELEGIPGHTGGYGDKLIF
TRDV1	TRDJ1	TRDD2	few	TGTGCTCTTGGGGCCGCCTTCCTAAGGACTTGGTACACCGATAAACTCATCTTT	CALGAAFLRTWYTDKLIF
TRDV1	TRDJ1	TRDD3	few	TGTGCTCTTGGGGAAGCCCTTTCCGGCCCTGGGGGCGAACGCCTGTACACCGATAAACTCATCTTT	CALGEALSGPGGERLYTDKLIF
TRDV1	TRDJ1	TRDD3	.	TGTGCTCTTGGGGAAACAAGGGGACTGGGGGATACCCGGTGTTGCGATAAACTCATCTTT	CALGETRGLGDTRCCDKLIF
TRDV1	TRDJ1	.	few	TGTGCTCTTGGGGAACTCGTCCCTAACCACTCGGGCCCTACGGGGAAACTCATCTTT	CALGELVPNHSGPTGKLIF
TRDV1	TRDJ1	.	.	TGTGCTCTTGGGGAACTAGTAAACGATCCGGGCCCGGGCACCGATAAACTCATCTTT	CALGELVNDPGPGTDKLIF
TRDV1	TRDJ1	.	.	TGTGCTCTTGGGGAACTAGAGATCTCCTTTGGCGATAAACTCATCTTT	CALGELEISFGDKLIF
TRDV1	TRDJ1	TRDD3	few	TGTGCTCTTGGGGACTCTCCTAGTTCCTTCCGTACTGGGGGACCGCAGTACACCGATAAACTCATCTTT	CALGDSPSSFRTGGPQYTDKLIF
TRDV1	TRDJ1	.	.	TGTGCTCTTGGGGAACACCTCTCCTATAATAAACTCATCTTT	CALGEHLSYNKLIF
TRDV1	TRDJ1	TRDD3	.	TGTGCTCTTGTACGGGTGACTGGGGGTCCCCACACCGATAAACTCATCTTT	CALVRVTGGPHTDKLIF
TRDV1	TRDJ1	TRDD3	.	TGTGCTCTTGGGGACTTTCCGGGATCCAAAGGTACTGGGGGATACAAGTACACCGATAAACTCATCTTT	CALGDFPGSKGTGGYKYTDKLIF
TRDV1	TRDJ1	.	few	TGTGCTCTTGGGGAAAGGTGGGCTTTCCAGTACGGAACCGATAAACTCATCTTT	CALGERWAFQYGTDKLIF
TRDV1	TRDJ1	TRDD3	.	TGTGCTCTTGGGTTCAAGAGGATTCCCCTACTGGGGGATACCGATAAACTCATCTTT	CALGFKRIPLLGDTDKLIF
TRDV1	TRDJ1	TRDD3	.	TGTGCTCTTGGGGAAAAACGTCCTACTTCTTTCTACTGGGGGATAATAGGACTCATCTTT	CALGEKRPTSFYWGIIGLIF
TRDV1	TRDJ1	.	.	TGTGCTCTTGGGACGCCGACTATTGTCACCGATAAACTCATCTTT	CALGTPTIVTDKLIF
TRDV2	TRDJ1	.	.	TGTGCCTGTGACAGCCCCTTACTCCCCGATAAACTCATCTTT	CACDSPLLPDKLIF
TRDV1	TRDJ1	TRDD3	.	TGTGCTCTTGGGGAAGTTTTATCCTCCAAGGGCCCCGTACTGGGGGACCATAAACTCATCTTT	CALGEVLSSKGPVLGDHKLIF
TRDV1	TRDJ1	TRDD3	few	TGTGCTCTTGGGGAACTAAGTGGGGATACTAGGCTCATCTTT	CALGELSGDTRLIF
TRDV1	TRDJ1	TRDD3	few	TGTGCTCTTGGGGAACTAAGCAGGGGGATACGGTCCACCGATAAACTCATCTTT	CALGELSRGIRSTDKLIF
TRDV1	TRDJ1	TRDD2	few	TGTGCTCTTGGGGAGAGGCCCGGGCCTTCCTACTGGGGACCGTACACCGATAAACTCATCTTT	CALGERPGPSYWGPYTDKLIF
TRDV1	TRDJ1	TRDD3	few	TGTGCTCTTGGGGAACCTTCCTTTTCCGCTACTGGGGGATTACTGATCAGGAAACTCATCTTT	CALGEPSFSATGGLLIRKLIF
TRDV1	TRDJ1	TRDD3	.	TGTGCTCTTGGGGAATCGGTGTGGTGGGGGAAAAACACCGATAAACTCATCTTT	CALGESVWWGKNTDKLIF
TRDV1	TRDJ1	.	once	TGTGCTCTTGGGGAACTAGAATCCAACATCGGCGGGGAGTACACCGATAAACTCATCTTT	CALGELESNIGGEYTDKLIF
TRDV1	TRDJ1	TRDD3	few	TGTGCTCTTGGGGGCCCTACGTTGCTGGGGGAGTCCGATAAACTCATCTTT	CALGGPTLLGESDKLIF
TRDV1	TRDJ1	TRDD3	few	TGTGCTCTTGGGTCTTCCTACCTCTCCGTGCGGTGGGGGATACGCTTAAAGAACACCGATAAACTCATCTTT	CALGSSYLSVRWGIRLKNTDKLIF
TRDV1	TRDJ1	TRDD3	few	TGTGCTCTTGGGGAACTCCCCCCCCCGGGGGATACGCCTTTTTTCCCCGATAAACTCATCTTT	CALGELPPPGDTPFFPDKLIF
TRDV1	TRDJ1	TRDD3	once	TGTGCTCTTGGGGAACTAGCCTTACTGGGGGATAGTAGTCGTATAGCCGATAAACTCATCTTT	CALGELALLGDSSRIADKLIF
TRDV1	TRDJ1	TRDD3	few	TGTGCTCTTGGGGAGTCCACCCTTCCCCCCGGGTACTGGGGGCCCTTGAACCCCGATAAACTCATCTTT	CALGESTLPPGYWGPLNPDKLIF
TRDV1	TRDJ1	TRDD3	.	TGTGCTCTTGGGAAACGTTATCTATCCCGGGCTGTGGGATACGCTTACGATAAACTCATCTTT	CALGKRYLSRAVGYAYDKLIF
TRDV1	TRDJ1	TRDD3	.	TGTGCTCTTGGGCTCCAGGCGAACTGGGGGATACGGTGGACCGATAAACTCATCTTT	CALGLQANWGIRWTDKLIF
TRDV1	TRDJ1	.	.	TGTGCTCTTGGGGAACCCAGGGCCTTCCCGACCCACCGGCACCACACCGATAAACTCATCTTT	CALGEPRAFPTHRHHTDKLIF
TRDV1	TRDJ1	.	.	TGTGCTCTTGGGGACCCTCGGAGGGGGGGCCCCTACACCGATAAACTCATCTTT	CALGDPRRGGPYTDKLIF
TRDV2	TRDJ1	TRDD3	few	TGTGCCTGTGACACCGACTGGGGGACTTTAGGCTCCGATAAACTCATCTTT	CACDTDWGTLGSDKLIF
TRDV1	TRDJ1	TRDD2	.	TGTGCTCTTGGGGAACGACCTCGGCCTTCCTACGGCGGTGGGGCTCATAAACTCATCTTT	CALGERPRPSYGGGAHKLIF
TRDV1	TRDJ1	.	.	TGTGCTCTTGGGGTCCTCACCACATTCCTACTAAAGACTGGGTCCGCCGATAAACTCATCTTT	CALGVLTTFLLKTGSADKLIF